The 8 T cell receptor beta chains below all came from one sample that was sequenced in a study of blood T cell repertoires in COVID-19. Sequencing used immunoSEQ multiplex PCR; TCRdb keeps in-frame clones, though not all of them. Of tens of thousands of clones in the sample, around 83% are singletons; the top ten hold roughly 6%. Sequenced sample: peripheral blood. These receptor sequences come from a woman of 80 years or more with acute or convalescent COVID-19.

The gene calls are TRBV27 and TRBJ1-6; no clear D gene. From germline, CDR1 is MNHEY and CDR2 SMNVEV (reference sequence). V was shortened by 7 bases and J by 0 bases, with 10 bases between the two germline ends. This CDR3 contains 15 residues. CDR3 nucleotide sequence: TGTGCCAGCACGGTCCTTGCCTCCTATAATTCACCCCTCCACTTT. This sequence encodes CASTVLASYNSPLHF.

The chain couples TRBV11-2 to TRBJ2-5; the match to TRBD1 covers 11 bases. The CDR3 has 17 residues. Trimming removed 2 bases from V and 3 bases from J; junction bases left unmatched: 8. Germline V gene lookup returns CDR1 SGHAT and CDR2 FQNNGV. The CDR3 reads CASSLRTGGTEKETQYF. CDR3 nucleotides: TGTGCCAGCAGCTTAAGGACAGGGGGCACGGAGAAAGAGACCCAGTACTTC.

V is TRBV5-1 and J is TRBJ2-3; D may be TRBD1 (6 bases). The CDR3 covers 15 residues. V lost 4 bases, J lost 3 bases, and 15 bases lay in between. From germline, CDR1 is SGHRS and CDR2 YFSETQ. The CDR3 protein is CASSILQGGTDTQYF. In nucleotides, the CDR3 is TGCGCCAGCAGCATCCTACAGGGCGGGACAGATACGCAGTATTTT.

This chain links TRBV18 with TRBJ1-5; D is uncertain. The germline gives CDR1 KGHSH, CDR2 LQKENI. With 6 bases removed from V and 0 bases from J, the gap between germline ends came to 12 bases. The CDR3 covers 15 residues. CDR3 bases: TGTGCCAGCTCGGCGGGATCAGGTAGCAATCAGCCCCAGCATTTT. Protein: CASSAGSGSNQPQHF.

This clone was counted a few times. The chain uses TRBV21-1 and TRBJ1-1; TRBD1 was called by the table and not checked on the DNA. TRBV21-1 represents a pseudogene. The CDR3 length is 15 residues. The CDR3 spells CASSDRQGENTEAFF. The CDR3 DNA reads TGTGCCAGCAGCGATAGACAGGGAGAGAACACTGAAGCTTTCTTT.

The chain uses TRBV6-5 and TRBJ1-5, with D unclear. Trimming pared 0 bases from V and 2 bases from J, leaving 5 bases between. The CDR3 extends over 14 amino acids. In germline, CDR1 is MNHEY, CDR2 SVGAGI. The CDR3 DNA reads as TGTGCCAGCAGTTACTCCCCGGGCAATCAGCCCCAGCATTTT. Amino acid sequence: CASSYSPGNQPQHF.

The chain carries TRBV6-8 and TRBJ1-2, with 8 bases fitting TRBD1. In germline, CDR1 is MNHGY, CDR2 SAAAGT. V was clipped by 7 bases and J by 8 bases; unmatched bases: 9. The CDR3 sequence is 13 residues long. The CDR3 sequence: CASNARTGRGYTF. DNA of the CDR3: TGTGCCAGCAATGCCAGGACAGGGCGAGGCTACACCTTC.

CDR3 DNA sequence: TGTGCCAGCAGTGAAATGGGACAGAGGAACTATGGCTACACCTTC. Translation: CASSEMGQRNYGYTF. This rearrangement joins TRBV2 to TRBJ1-2; 7 nucleotides agree with TRBD1. CDR1 and CDR2 (germline): SNHLY, FYNNEI. The CDR3 consists of 15 residues. V shed 2 bases and J 2 bases; nucleotides not matched to a gene: 5.